This T cell receptor (beta chain) was sequenced for a study of cytomegalovirus exposure and HLA in healthy donors. Whole-study results and caveats: Most likely, a cluster of highly shared sequence variants arose as a sequencing artifact. A later analysis by the authors found several of the most significant clusters apparently linked to common viral pathogens.

PCR involved 60 Vbeta and 13 Jbeta primers. The data were produced by immunoSEQ multiplex PCR, yet TCRdb's version contains in-frame clones alone and is incomplete. The data show approximately 170,000 clones, and the top ten clones hold 0.65% to 0.9%. Germline-derived CDR1 and CDR2 are GTSNPN and SVGIG (reference sequence). This CDR3 region has 13 residues. With 1 base removed from V and 6 bases from J, the gap between germline ends came to 12 bases. About this clone itself: Its antigen is currently unknown.

The genes are TRBV30 and TRBJ1-1; tentative D call: TRBD1 (5 bases). Source material: PBMCs. The TCR was taken from a woman aged 18-30 years in good health and CMV-seropositive. CDR3 DNA sequence: TGTGCCTGGAGTGCCCGCAGGGAGGCTGAAGCTTTCTTT. Residues: CAWSARREAEAFF.